This TCR beta chain was sequenced in a study of cytomegalovirus exposure and HLA in healthy donors listed by TCRdb under 2017. Regarding the complete study: In an earlier analysis of 450 to 750 of the donors, around 300 Gb of sequence data and 120 million or so unique TCR beta sequences from 150 million to 200 million T cells were reported. Around 320 gigabases of sequencing data and roughly 90 million unique TCR sequences were included in an early release covering under 650 HLA-typed donors. Of the approximately 400 genotyped donors, about 80% fell in the genetic ancestry cluster associated with self-reported Caucasian donors. The study aimed to test whether signatures of past pathogen exposure could be identified by cataloging public T cell receptors. Using immunosequencing, the study profiled T cell repertoires from around 670 subjects and related those repertoires to cytomegalovirus serostatus. Along with the approximately 700-subject first cohort, a separate validation cohort of more than 90 different subjects was used. To predict cytomegalovirus infection status, the study brought together high-throughput TCR immunosequencing, statistical association of individual TCRs with disease status, and machine learning. A later analysis re-examined previously published TCR beta repertoires from about 700 donors and added high-resolution HLA genotyping to investigate patterns of TCR occurrence. In the later analysis, no new phenotypic data were used to find candidate immune exposures; instead, reliance was placed on TCR beta sequences and their occurrence across donors. To decide whether each TCR beta V gene segment behaved as functional or pseudogenic, an earlier analysis of nearly 600 of the donors relied on high-throughput TCR beta sequencing. Donor age, sex, ethnicity and CMV serostatus were collected together with the repertoire data. A later genetic analysis took genome-wide SNP genotypes for about 55% of the 666 donors and used that subset as a discovery cohort. All discovery cohort repertoires had been generated using a single sequencing platform. HLA typing included class I and class II loci at four-digit resolution. Typing coverage varied by locus: about 620-640 donors for A, B, C, DRB1 and DQB1; approximately 500 for DQA1; about 590 for DPA1; around 450 for DPB1. Because of strong linkage in the cohort, roughly five DR-DQ haplotypes were treated as single units for association and clustering. Among 300 to 500 genotyped donors of the cohort, an average of roughly 230,000 unique TCR beta nucleotide sequences was sequenced per donor, of which about 20% were non-productive. Broad study findings and their caveats: Most TCR sequences were observed very rarely across donors, whereas some public TCRs were present in many individuals. In a later analysis, around 17,000 TCR beta sequences were associated with specific HLA alleles at a false discovery rate of 0.05. A later analysis found that most CMV-associated TCR beta chains appeared HLA-restricted, with HLA associations seemingly driven largely by CMV exposure. In a later analysis, TCR association rates were found to vary across HLA loci, with the most associated TCRs seen for DRB1 alleles and the fewest for HLA-C alleles. The study gave a list of 150 to 200 TCR beta chains associated with cytomegalovirus. According to the authors, the approach could potentially be generalized to other disease states and immunological phenotypes. In vitro tests confirmed that three of the cytomegalovirus-associated TCR beta chains recognize cytomegalovirus antigens. A later genetic analysis associated a missense DCLRE1C variant with V-gene and J-gene trimming of TCR beta chains, and an independent cohort replicated the association. In a later analysis, several top co-occurrence clusters were reported to appear linked to parvovirus B19, influenza, CMV and Epstein-Barr virus. Compared with equally common non-associated chains, HLA-associated TCR beta chains in a later analysis were more clonally expanded and had lower generation probabilities. CMV serostatus was the only immune exposure information available for the cohort. Roughly uniform sequencing depth across donors was assumed in presence/absence analyses, although this assumption may not hold. Cytomegalovirus status was reported to be diagnosed by the classifier with high specificity and sensitivity in both the original and validation cohorts. Only TCR beta chains were sequenced in this cohort, and the absence of alpha or paired-chain data limited detectable features. Linkage disequilibrium might explain the correlated functional status among segregating V segments, but an unknown experimental factor could not be excluded. A further reported finding was that TCR beta sequences accurately predicted the HLA-A and HLA-B alleles for most subjects in the first cohort. Because the 87-base-pair reads could not distinguish some IMGT-functional V segments, including TRBV6-2 and TRBV6-3, those segments were excluded. A later genetic analysis reported fewer N-insertions in productive TCRs among donors in an Asian-associated ancestry cluster than the roughly 720-donor mean. Over 15 rarely observed V segments, including chromosome 9 orphons, were excluded from the earlier analysis of a few hundred of the donors because counts were too low. When HLA alleles, especially DR and DQ, strongly co-occurred, TCR associations were difficult to assign to individual alleles. In an earlier analysis of around 500 of the donors, most TCR beta V segments appeared in productive rearrangements about 87% or about 30% of the time, broadly matching IMGT annotations. A cluster of highly shared sequence variants was judged likely to be a technical artifact of the sequencing pipeline. Because HLA typing was unavailable for some donors at each locus, only the typed subset was used in association tests.

The cohort comprised some 730 healthy bone marrow donors. Cohort members were all nominally healthy when sampled, although unrecorded immune exposures were likely present. The donor tested CMV seronegative, placing the donor among the 350 or so seronegative members of the cohort. A peripheral blood sample was collected from each donor, and TCR beta sequencing was performed on peripheral blood mononuclear cells. Genomic DNA was extracted from the blood cell samples with the Qiagen DNeasy Blood Extraction Kit. A note on this clone: It lacks a known antigen. No base quality information exists; no much larger clone differs at one position. The same CDR3 can be traced to other DNA sequences in this sample.

The library came from the immunoSEQ multiplex PCR assay. For the multiplex PCR, a mixture combining 60 forward primers for TCR Vbeta segments and 13 reverse primers for TCR Jbeta segments was used. The CDR3 region of rearranged TCR beta genes was amplified from genomic DNA by a multiplex PCR assay. The Illumina HiSeq System was used to sequence the amplified TCR beta libraries as 87-base-pair reads. On the authors' methods: In a later analysis, 70 million to 95 million unique TCR beta chains were counted across the roughly 670 repertoires, and around 11 million of these chains were shared by at least two donors. Raw reads were error-corrected and collapsed into unique sequences with a nearest-neighbor algorithm that merged closely related sequences to remove PCR and sequencing errors. Alignment of CDR3 sequences to IMGT reference sequences was used to assign V, D and J gene segments. For a sequence to be retained, a match of at least six nucleotides to both a V gene segment and a J gene segment was required. A rearrangement was called productive if the CDR3 had no stop codons and remained in frame with V and J, and every other rearrangement was called non-productive. Following IMGT convention, CDR3 was defined as the stretch from the second conserved V-encoded cysteine up to the conserved J-encoded phenylalanine. In an earlier analysis of more than 550 of the donors, sequences lacking an unambiguous match to a single V gene segment were excluded. An earlier analysis of fewer than 750 of the donors called V segments functional above 56.7% productive rearrangements and segregating when the between-donor standard deviation exceeded 5%. A statistical classification framework was built for diagnosing cytomegalovirus status from the catalog of TCR beta chain sequences. A later analysis assigned V and J genes by comparing TCR nucleotide sequences with IMGT/GENE-DB human TR gene sequences. Using the TCRdist pipeline, a later analysis assigned CDR3 sequences along with most-parsimonious VDJ recombination scenarios. In a later analysis, every TCR beta chain was defined by the combination of its CDR3 amino acid sequence and its V-gene family, and reads without a unique V-gene family were dropped. As a way to deal with suspected cross-contamination and a sequencing artifact, a later analysis dropped 640 or so nucleotide sequences that were highly shared and had low generation probability. A later analysis calculated a clonal expansion index for each public chain from normalized within-repertoire ranks of inferred template counts. A later analysis computed generation probabilities with a VDJ recombination model fitted to out-of-frame rearrangements, and checked the results against IGoR. Hypergeometric tests were used in a later analysis to score TCR-TCR, TCR-HLA and TCR-CMV co-occurrence, with a repertoire-size bias correction applied to the TCR pairs. To estimate false discovery rates, a later analysis permuted the HLA or CMV assignments 20 times. In a later analysis, co-occurring TCRs were grouped using DBSCAN, and TCRdist sequence similarity was added for clustering within HLA-allele-positive subsets. Repertoires with fewer than 30,000 or more than 120,000 public chains, plus five repertoires with anomalous nucleotide sharing, were excluded from co-occurrence clustering. TCRdb took over this immuneACCESS table, retaining in-frame rearrangements with V and J assigned. Such tables are incomplete; in checked studies, under half of the missing clones stem from an unresolved V gene, and the remainder is unexplained. V, J and clone size derive from that table, while D and trimming were established from the DNA sequence. The sample table holds 60,000 to 85,000 clones, of which around 82% were seen once. The top ten constitute under 4% of the sample.

V is trimmed back by 0 bases and J by 7 bases, and the junction contains 6 bases that no gene match accounts for. CDR1 SGHRS and CDR2 YFSETQ are derived from the germline V gene. The CDR3 sequence holds 15 residues, the cysteine and phenylalanine included. Just CDR3 DNA is preserved here, 45 bases in frame from base 1. Material for sequencing was PBMCs. The sequence joins TRBV5-1 to TRBJ1-5; a stretch of 8 junction bases matches TRBD1. The TCR sequence derives from a middle-aged man in good health and CMV-seronegative. Here is the DNA: TGCGCCAGCAGCTTGGCAGGGGGCCTTGGGCAGCCCCAGCATTTT. Its amino acids are CASSLAGGLGQPQHF.